Listed here are 29 T cell receptor beta chains from one sample, sequenced in a study of T cell repertoires in cytomegalovirus infection. TCRdb passed the reads through MiXCR, listing each CDR3 protein once. The repertoire consists of 450,000 to 600,000 distinct CDR3 sequences, with approximately 42% occurring once and the leading ten covering 43%. No antigen is known for these receptors. The specimen comprised cultured PBMCs, sampled from culture after CMV antigen stimulation. These TCRs come from a human donor in good health (CMV status not recorded). Some clones in this sample may be carry-over from other donors' samples.

The rearrangement joins TRBV25-1 to TRBJ1-3; D is unresolved. The CDR3 totals 15 residues. The V gene lost 3 bases and the J gene lost 0 bases, with 9 bases spanning the gap. In germline, CDR1 is MGHDK, CDR2 SYGVNS. CDR3 in DNA: TGTGCCAGCAGTGAGTGGGGTAACTCTGGAAACACCATATATTTT. This encodes CASSEWGNSGNTIYF.

The sample holds one count of this clonotype. The chain links TRBV4-1 to TRBJ2-3; 11 nucleotides line up with TRBD2. The CDR3 is 17 amino acids. V gave up 4 bases and J gave up 4 bases; unmatched junction bases: 10. CDR1 and CDR2 from the germline V gene are MGHRA and YSYEKL. CDR3 protein: CASSPEPSGRRADTQYF. For the CDR3, the DNA is TGCGCCAGCAGCCCTGAACCTAGCGGGAGGCGGGCAGATACGCAGTATTTT.

V gene TRBV11-2 combines with J gene TRBJ2-7; no clear D gene. Germline assignment: CDR1 SGHAT and CDR2 FQNNGV. The CDR3 is 15 residues long. With 4 bases removed from V and 0 bases from J, the gap between germline ends came to 13 bases. The CDR3 spells CASSSLSTSSYEQYF. The CDR3 bases are TGTGCCAGCAGCTCCCTTTCGACAAGCTCCTACGAGCAGTACTTC.

The CDR3 reads CSAAHLRGRYEQYF. The CDR3, as DNA: TGCAGTGCTGCCCACTTGCGGGGGAGGTACGAGCAGTACTTC. This chain uses TRBV20-1 with TRBJ2-7; 7 bases agree with TRBD2. The length of the CDR3 is 14 residues. The germline V gene has CDR1 DFQATT and CDR2 SNEGSKA (reference sequence). V lost 5 bases to trimming and J lost 4 bases; unmatched junction nucleotides: 11.

This rearrangement joins TRBV7-2 to TRBJ2-1, with a possible D match to TRBD2 (6 bases). This CDR3 has 13 residues. Per the germline V gene, CDR1 is SGHTA and CDR2 is FQGNSA. V lost 3 bases and J lost 8, with 11 bases in between. The CDR3 is CASSFPGGYEQFF. The CDR3 region has the DNA TGTGCCAGCAGCTTTCCCGGGGGTTATGAGCAGTTCTTC. The entire variable domain, with the rest obtained from reference TRBV7-2 and TRBJ2-1, is as follows: GAGVSQSPSNKVTEKGKDVELRCDPISGHTALYWYRQSLGQGLEFLIYFQGNSAPDKSGLPSDRFSAERTGGSVSTLTIQRTQQEDSAVYLCASSFPGGYEQFFGPGTRLTVL.

The V gene is TRBV7-4, the J gene TRBJ2-5, with D possibly TRBD1 on 6 matching bases. Deletions cut 5 bases from V and 0 bases from J, with 16 bases between. Looked up from germline, CDR1 is SGHVT and CDR2 is SQSDAQ. The CDR3 is 16 residues long. In nucleotides, the CDR3 is TGTGCCAGCAGCGGGCGCTATACAGGGTACCAAGAGACCCAGTACTTC. Translating gives CASSGRYTGYQETQYF.

The CDR3 bases are TGTGCCAGCTCAACGGGAGACCGTGAAAAACTGTTTTTT. Translating gives CASSTGDREKLFF. The chain recombines TRBV18 with TRBJ1-4, with D unresolved. CDR1 KGHSH and CDR2 LQKENI come from the germline V gene. V was clipped by 5 bases and J by 7 bases, with 11 bases between them. CDR3 size: 13 residues. The full variable domain, rest sourced from reference TRBV18 and TRBJ1-4, is NAGVMQNPRHLVRRRGQEARLRCSPMKGHSHVYWYRQLPEEGLKFMVYLQKENIIDESGMPKERFSAEFPKEGPSILRIQQVVRGDSAAYFCASSTGDREKLFFGSGTQLSVL.

This clonotype was recorded a few times. The chain employs TRBV7-6 and TRBJ2-1; D possibly corresponds to TRBD1 (7 bases). V was clipped by 5 bases and J by 2 bases, with 13 bases between them. Germline CDR1 is SGHVS and CDR2 is FNYEAQ. The CDR3 is 15 residues long. In DNA, the CDR3 is TGTGCCAGCAGCCGAGGAGGGGGCCCCTACAATGAGCAGTTCTTC. This translates into CASSRGGGPYNEQFF.

This clonotype appeared a single time. The chain employs TRBV7-2 and TRBJ2-7; D might be TRBD1 (6 bases). Per germline, CDR1 SGHTA and CDR2 FQGNSA. This CDR3 spans 14 amino acids. Trimming pared 7 bases from V and 3 bases from J, leaving 16 bases between. CDR3 DNA: TGTGCCAGCAAGCGAGGGCAGGGGAGCTACGAGCAGTACTTC. It yields the protein CASKRGQGSYEQYF.

The chain carries TRBV2 and TRBJ2-1, with 14 bases identical to TRBD2. The germline CDR1 and CDR2 sequences are SNHLY and FYNNEI. The CDR3 runs to 16 residues. Trimming cost V 6 bases and J 8 bases; bases outside gene matches: 9. The CDR3 reads CASSPGTSGRGDEQFF. In DNA, the CDR3 is TGTGCCAGCAGCCCCGGGACTAGCGGGAGAGGGGATGAGCAGTTCTTC.

This clonotype has more than one count but fewer than ten. The chain is built from TRBV12-3 or TRBV12-4 and TRBJ1-2; 8 nucleotides match TRBD1. The CDR3 covers 15 residues. Germline trimming cut 5 bases from V and 4 bases from J; bases unmatched to any gene: 9. The CDR3 sequence is CASSPGQGWSYGYTF. DNA for the CDR3: TGTGCCAGCAGTCCCGGACAGGGATGGTCCTATGGCTACACCTTC.

CDR3 loop: CASSRSGGVGDTQYF. The CDR3 region has the DNA TGTGCCAGCAGCCGGAGCGGGGGGGTGGGAGATACGCAGTATTTT. The V gene is TRBV11-2, the J gene TRBJ2-3, with 10 nucleotides matching TRBD2. V was pared by 5 bases and J by 5 bases, with 7 bases of the junction left unmatched. CDR3 length: 15 residues. Germline V lookup: CDR1 SGHAT, CDR2 FQNNGV.

The V call is TRBV7-8, the J call TRBJ2-4; D is perhaps TRBD1 or TRBD2 (5 bases each). Germline lookup yields CDR1 SGHVS and CDR2 FQNEAQ. This CDR3 comprises 12 residues. The V end was cut by 4 bases, the J end by 9 bases, with 10 bases between. The CDR3 DNA follows: TGTGCCAGCAGCTGGGACGACGCCATTCAGTACTTC. The encoded protein is CASSWDDAIQYF.

The gene calls are TRBV11-2 and TRBJ1-1, with a weak D call TRBD1 (5 bases). Trimming removed 0 bases at V and 6 bases at J, with 11 bases between. The germline V gene encodes CDR1 SGHAT and CDR2 FQNNGV. The CDR3 sequence is 14 residues long. The CDR3 spells CASSLDRDSAEAFF. CDR3 bases: TGTGCCAGCAGCTTAGATCGGGACTCTGCTGAAGCTTTCTTT. The whole variable domain, remainder taken from reference TRBV11-2 and TRBJ1-1, is EAGVAQSPRYKIIEKRQSVAFWCNPISGHATLYWYQQILGQGPKLLIQFQNNGVVDDSQLPKDRFSAERLKGVDSTLKIQPAKLEDSAVYLCASSLDRDSAEAFFGQGTRLTVV.

This chain uses TRBV19 with TRBJ2-5; 8 bases agree with TRBD2. CDR1 and CDR2 from the germline V gene are LNHDA and SQIVND (reference sequence). This CDR3 is 17 amino acids long. The V and J ends lost 9 bases and 5 bases, in that order; junction bases with no gene match: 20. CDR3 bases: TGTGCCAGCCGGGGGGGCCCTGTCATCTCGTCAGAGGAGACCCAGTACTTC. It codes for CASRGGPVISSEETQYF.

The sample holds one count of this clonotype. J is TRBJ1-2 and V is TRBV6-5, with no clear D. The CDR3 length is 14 residues. Trimming cost V 5 bases and J 4 bases, with 14 bases left between them. CDR1 is MNHEY and CDR2 is SVGAGI in the germline V gene. CDR3 region: CASSARTLAYGYTF. CDR3 coding DNA: TGTGCCAGCAGTGCTCGGACCTTGGCCTATGGCTACACCTTC.

The J gene is TRBJ2-1, the V gene TRBV7-4; 12 nucleotides align to TRBD2. CDR3 size: 17 residues. Trimming removed 2 bases from V and 3 bases from J; junction bases left unmatched: 5. Germline CDR1 SGHVT, CDR2 SQSDAQ. CDR3 coding DNA: TGTGCCAGCAGCTTACCTAGCGGGAGGGCCGACTACAATGAGCAGTTCTTC. This translates into CASSLPSGRADYNEQFF.

This clonotype was picked up a small number of times. This sequence joins TRBV7-9 and TRBJ2-7; 10 bases map to TRBD2. The CDR3 covers 15 residues. Germline trimming cut 5 bases from V and 5 bases from J; bases unmatched to any gene: 9. Germline lookup yields CDR1 SEHNR and CDR2 FQNEAQ (reference sequence). The CDR3 is CASSPSLAGADEQYF. CDR3 nucleotide sequence: TGTGCCAGCAGCCCTAGCCTAGCGGGAGCAGACGAGCAGTACTTC.

The gene calls are TRBV5-5 and TRBJ2-7, with TRBD1 matching over 10 bases. The ends lost 3 bases at V and 3 bases at J; junction bases unmatched: 3. Germline CDR1 and CDR2: SGHKS and YYEKEE (reference sequence). The CDR3 totals 14 residues. CDR3 nucleotides: TGTGCCAGCAGCTCATGGGACAGGGGCTACGAGCAGTACTTC. It encodes CASSSWDRGYEQYF.

The V gene is TRBV20-1, the J gene TRBJ1-1, with TRBD1 as a possible D gene (6 bases). The V and J ends lost 1 base and 1 base respectively, with 16 bases between them. Germline V gene lookup returns CDR1 DFQATT and CDR2 SNEGSKA (reference sequence). CDR3 length: 16 residues. CDR3 sequence (DNA): TGCAGTGCTAGAGTAACGACAGGCCACTCGAACACTGAAGCTTTCTTT. Translating it yields CSARVTTGHSNTEAFF.

This clonotype appeared once. At one boundary the junction diverges from the germline segment, which might be a read error. V usage is TRBV2 and J usage is TRBJ1-6; 7 positions agree with TRBD1. Germline CDR1 reads SNHLY; CDR2 reads FYNNEI. The CDR3 length is 13 residues. The CDR3 nucleotides read TGTGCCAGCGGTGACAGGGCTAATTCACCCCTCCACTTT. This translates into CASGDRANSPLHF.

Concerning this clonotype itself: One junction end disagrees with the germline gene, perhaps due to a read error. The chain employs TRBV4-1 and TRBJ1-6; possibly TRBD1 for D (5 bases). Germline CDR1 and CDR2: MGHRA and YSYEKL. The CDR3 length is 19 residues. CDR3 DNA sequence: TGTGCCAGCAGCCAAGATTCACCGGCAGGGAGCTCCTATAATTCACCCCTCCACTTT. Translated, it gives CASSQDSPAGSSYNSPLHF.

This chain links TRBV7-2 with TRBJ2-1, with TRBD2 as a possible D gene (6 bases). CDR1 is SGHTA, CDR2 FQGNSA, per germline. This CDR3 has 13 amino acids. V lost 2 bases and J 7 bases, leaving 9 bases between the germline ends. The DNA for the CDR3 is TGTGCCAGCAGCTTAACTAGCTTGAATGAGCAGTTCTTC. Its translation is CASSLTSLNEQFF.

This clonotype showed up just a few times. The chain joins TRBV7-2 to TRBJ2-1; 7 positions agree with TRBD1. The CDR3 is 14 residues long. Looked up from germline, CDR1 is SGHTA and CDR2 is FQGNSA. Unmatched junction bases numbered 10, after V lost 10 bases and J lost 4 bases. DNA of the CDR3: TGTGCCACCGGACAGGCCCTTGCTTACAATGAGCAGTTCTTC. It encodes CATGQALAYNEQFF.

A few counts support this clonotype. V and J are TRBV7-9 and TRBJ2-7; D is unclear. V was clipped by 5 bases and J by 2 bases, with 7 bases between them. Looked up from germline, CDR1 is SEHNR and CDR2 is FQNEAQ (reference sequence). The CDR3 totals 12 residues. The CDR3 is CASSAHPYEQYF. CDR3 sequence (DNA): TGTGCCAGCAGCGCTCACCCCTACGAGCAGTACTTC.

The sample holds a few counts of this clonotype. The rearrangement links TRBV12-3 or TRBV12-4 to TRBJ2-5; TRBD1 is a possible D gene (8 bases). CDR3 length: 13 amino acids. V dropped 5 bases and J dropped 5 bases, with 12 bases sitting between them. The CDR3 DNA follows: TGTGCCAGCAGTATACAGGGGGGGGAGACCCAGTACTTC. Its protein product is CASSIQGGETQYF.

CDR3 bases: TGTGCCAGCAGTTTAGCTCGCTCAGGCGTTACTAACTATGGCTACACCTTC. Amino acids: CASSLARSGVTNYGYTF. The chain employs TRBV12-3 or TRBV12-4 and TRBJ1-2; D ambiguous. This CDR3 has 17 residues. V was shortened by 0 bases and J by 0 bases, with 14 bases between the two germline ends.

This clonotype appeared once. V gene TRBV7-9 combines with J gene TRBJ2-7; D is possibly TRBD1 or TRBD2 (7 bases each). Trimming cost V 8 bases and J 2 bases, with 13 bases left between them. From germline, CDR1 is SEHNR and CDR2 FQNEAQ (reference sequence). The CDR3 is 13 residues long. CDR3 nucleotides: TGTGCCAGCGCAGGGGGGGGAACCTACGAGCAGTACTTC. Translating gives CASAGGGTYEQYF.

In this sample, this clonotype turned up a few times. The chain has TRBV7-2 and TRBJ2-3, with TRBD2 matching 7 bases. The CDR3 runs 16 residues. After removal of 1 base from V and 1 base from J, the junction contained 5 bases not matched to a gene. The germline gives CDR1 SGHTA, CDR2 FQGNSA. CDR3 amino acids: CASSLVAGAGTDTQYF. The CDR3, as DNA: TGTGCCAGCAGCTTAGTGGCGGGAGCGGGCACAGATACGCAGTATTTT.